The next 19 T cell receptor beta chains were all read from a single sample in a study of cytomegalovirus exposure and HLA in healthy donors. The primer mix had 60 Vbeta and 13 Jbeta primers. Produced via immunoSEQ multiplex PCR; TCRdb's table is partial and in-frame only. The sample lists 200,000 to 300,000 clones, 70% to 90% occurring once. The sample consisted of PBMCs. These receptors originate from a middle-aged woman in good health and CMV-seropositive.

In this sample, this clone turned up a few times. V is TRBV4-2 and J is TRBJ2-3; 11 bases line up with TRBD2. The V and J ends lost 1 base and 3 bases, in that order; junction bases with no gene match: 3. CDR3 size: 16 residues. Germline CDR1 LGHNA, CDR2 YNFKEQ. The CDR3 nucleotides read TGTGCCAGCAGCCAAGTTACTAGCGGGAGTACAGATACGCAGTATTTT. Encoded protein: CASSQVTSGSTDTQYF.

The rearrangement links TRBV30 to TRBJ1-2; the match to TRBD1 covers 7 bases. CDR1 GTSNPN and CDR2 SVGIG come from the germline V gene (reference sequence). V was pared by 1 base and J by 10 bases, with 12 bases of the junction left unmatched. The CDR3 length is 14 residues. CDR3 loop: CAWSEGATGPFYTF. The DNA of the CDR3 is TGTGCCTGGAGTGAGGGGGCCACGGGGCCCTTCTACACCTTC.

This rearrangement joins TRBV2 to TRBJ1-2, with D possibly being TRBD1 (5 bases). This CDR3 has 13 amino acids. The germline V gene has CDR1 SNHLY and CDR2 FYNNEI. The V gene lost 8 bases and the J gene lost 5 bases, with 15 bases spanning the gap. CDR3 coding DNA: TGTGCCAGCCGGGGAGGGACCCTATATGGCTACACCTTC. Translated: CASRGGTLYGYTF.

The chain combines TRBV4-1 with TRBJ2-7; 10 bases match TRBD2. Germline V CDR1 and CDR2: MGHRA, YSYEKL. The CDR3 loop spans 18 amino acids. J gave up 4 bases and V 0 bases, and 12 bases lay outside the gene matches. Here the CDR3 DNA reads TGCGCCAGCAGCCAAGAAGGGGGGCTAGCGGGAGCGGGTTACGAGCAGTACTTC. Its translation: CASSQEGGLAGAGYEQYF.

The chain has TRBV28 and TRBJ1-1; tentative D call: TRBD1 (5 bases). With 6 bases removed from V and 5 bases from J, the gap between germline ends came to 16 bases. The CDR3 is 14 residues long. Germline assignment: CDR1 MDHEN and CDR2 SYDVKM. The CDR3 coding sequence is TGTGCCAGCAGCCGAGGCTCTCGGGGGACTGAAGCTTTCTTT. This sequence encodes CASSRGSRGTEAFF.

This clone came up a few times. The rearrangement joins TRBV29-1 to TRBJ2-2; perhaps TRBD2 as D (6 bases). V gave up 3 bases and J gave up 1 base, with 6 bases separating them. This CDR3 is 13 amino acids long. CDR1 is SQVTM, CDR2 ANQGSEA, per germline. Here the CDR3 reads CSVDSGNTGELFF. The DNA of the CDR3 is TGCAGCGTTGATAGCGGGAACACCGGGGAGCTGTTTTTT.

This clone was detected once. The chain is built from TRBV28 and TRBJ1-6, with 8 nucleotides matching TRBD1. Germline CDR1 and CDR2: MDHEN and SYDVKM. J lost 9 bases, V lost 7 bases, and 5 bases had no gene match. This CDR3 comprises 13 residues. The CDR3 sequence: CASKGQEFSPLHF. Written as DNA, the CDR3 is TGTGCCAGCAAGGGACAGGAATTTTCACCCCTCCACTTT.

The rearrangement links TRBV7-9 to TRBJ2-3, with 10 bases matching TRBD2. With V trimmed by 5 bases and J by 3 bases, 11 bases remained unmatched. The CDR3 has 17 residues. CDR1 is SEHNR, CDR2 FQNEAQ, per germline (reference sequence). The CDR3 loop reads CASSPLSGAGGTDTQYF. Here the CDR3 DNA reads TGTGCCAGCAGCCCCCTGAGCGGAGCGGGAGGGACAGATACGCAGTATTTT.

This clone was recorded once. The chain employs TRBV29-1 and TRBJ2-7, with a possible D match to TRBD1 (8 bases). Germline values: CDR1 SQVTM, CDR2 ANQGSEA. V was clipped by 5 bases and J by 2 bases, with 16 bases between them. The CDR3 runs to 14 residues. The CDR3 here is CSVPTGEGPYEQYF. Here the CDR3 DNA reads TGCAGCGTTCCGACAGGGGAGGGCCCCTACGAGCAGTACTTC.

This clone came up a few times. This sample also contains other DNA sequences that code for the same CDR3. The chain is built from TRBV27 and TRBJ1-1; D ambiguous. The CDR3 spans 14 residues. V lost 2 bases to trimming and J lost 0 bases, with 7 bases between them. Germline CDR1 is MNHEY and CDR2 is SMNVEV (reference sequence). As DNA, the CDR3 is TGTGCCAGCAGTTTAGGGAGGTTGAACACTGAAGCTTTCTTT. Its translation is CASSLGRLNTEAFF.

V is TRBV4-1 and J is TRBJ2-3; possible D gene TRBD2, 6 bases. V was cut by 2 bases and J by 1 base, with 16 bases left in between. There are 17 residues in the CDR3. Germline lookup yields CDR1 MGHRA and CDR2 YSYEKL. CDR3 region: CASSQSFPGTGTDTQYF. Here the CDR3 DNA reads TGCGCCAGCAGCCAAAGCTTCCCAGGGACTGGCACAGATACGCAGTATTTT.

The J gene is TRBJ2-1, the V gene TRBV7-3; 7 bases map to TRBD2. Losses at the gene ends were 5 bases for V and 0 bases for J; bases not matched to a gene: 4. This CDR3 region has 15 residues. Germline V gene lookup returns CDR1 SGHTA and CDR2 FQGTGA. This CDR3 reads CASSELANSYNEQFF. The CDR3 bases are TGTGCCAGCAGCGAACTAGCGAACTCCTACAATGAGCAGTTCTTC.

This clone has just a few counts. This sequence joins TRBV7-9 and TRBJ1-4; D not resolved. Per the germline V gene, CDR1 is SEHNR and CDR2 is FQNEAQ (reference sequence). V was trimmed by 7 bases and J by 10 bases, leaving 16 bases between them. The CDR3 length is 13 residues. CDR3 in amino acids: CASMDEGGGKLFF. The CDR3 DNA reads TGTGCCAGCATGGATGAGGGAGGCGGAAAACTGTTTTTT.

In this sample, this clone turned up a few times. The V and J genes are TRBV5-4 and TRBJ2-6, with D unclear. This CDR3 is 15 amino acids long. V was cut by 1 base and J by 4 bases, with 9 bases left in between. Germline-derived CDR1 and CDR2 are SGHNT and YYREEE (reference sequence). CDR3: CASSLFYPGANVLTF. Written as DNA, the CDR3 is TGTGCCAGCAGCTTGTTCTACCCGGGGGCCAACGTCCTGACTTTC. The full variable domain, its missing parts supplied by reference TRBV5-4 and TRBJ2-6, is ETGVTQSPTHLIKTRGQQVTLRCSSQSGHNTVSWYQQALGQGPQFIFQYYREEENGRGNFPPRFSGLQFPNYSSELNVNALELDDSALYLCASSLFYPGANVLTFGAGSRLTVL.

The CDR3 coding sequence is TGTGCCAGCAGCGTAGGGTGGGGAGCGGGAGGATTGGAGACCCAGTACTTC. It is translated as CASSVGWGAGGLETQYF. This sequence joins TRBV9 and TRBJ2-5; TRBD2 matches at 9 bases. Trimming took 0 bases from V and 5 from J; bases not matched to a gene: 11. The germline V gene encodes CDR1 SGDLS and CDR2 YYNGEE. This CDR3 is 17 amino acids long. Full variable domain (rest looked up from reference TRBV9 and TRBJ2-5): DSGVTQTPKHLITATGQRVTLRCSPRSGDLSVYWYQQSLDQGLQFLIQYYNGEERAKGNILERFSAQQFPDLHSELNLSSLELGDSALYFCASSVGWGAGGLETQYFGPGTRLLVL.

The rearrangement uses TRBV27 and TRBJ2-3, with TRBD1 matching over 9 bases. This CDR3 comprises 18 residues. Germline CDR1 and CDR2: MNHEY and SMNVEV (reference sequence). V was clipped by 4 bases and J by 1 base; unmatched bases: 12. The DNA of the CDR3 is TGTGCCAGCAGTTCCCGGGACAGGGCCCCATCAGGCACAGATACGCAGTATTTT. Translation: CASSSRDRAPSGTDTQYF.

CDR3: CASSPRGTSGDSTDTQYF. CDR3 nucleotides: TGTGCCAGTAGTCCCCGAGGGACTAGCGGAGATAGCACAGATACGCAGTATTTT. The V and J genes are TRBV19 and TRBJ2-3; the match to TRBD2 covers 11 bases. The germline CDR1 and CDR2 sequences are LNHDA and SQIVND (reference sequence). V was pared by 5 bases and J by 0 bases, with 10 bases of the junction left unmatched. CDR3 length equals 18 residues.

The chain links TRBV29-1 to TRBJ1-5, with D perhaps TRBD1 (6 bases). The germline V and J ends were trimmed by 6 bases and 3 bases, with 12 bases remaining between them. Germline lookup yields CDR1 SQVTM and CDR2 ANQGSEA. There are 13 residues in the CDR3. In nucleotides, the CDR3 is TGCAGCGTCCAAACAGGGCTCAATCAGCCCCAGCATTTT. Translated: CSVQTGLNQPQHF.

V gene TRBV18 combines with J gene TRBJ2-3; 10 positions match TRBD1. The CDR3 runs 15 residues. Trimming cost V 4 bases and J 6 bases; bases outside gene matches: 7. Germline CDR1 and CDR2: KGHSH and LQKENI. The chain's CDR3 is CASSRGTGAVDTQYF. CDR3 bases: TGTGCCAGCTCACGTGGGACAGGGGCCGTGGATACGCAGTATTTT. Supplemented by reference TRBV18 and TRBJ2-3, the full variable domain reads NAGVMQNPRHLVRRRGQEARLRCSPMKGHSHVYWYRQLPEEGLKFMVYLQKENIIDESGMPKERFSAEFPKEGPSILRIQQVVRGDSAAYFCASSRGTGAVDTQYFGPGTRLTVL.